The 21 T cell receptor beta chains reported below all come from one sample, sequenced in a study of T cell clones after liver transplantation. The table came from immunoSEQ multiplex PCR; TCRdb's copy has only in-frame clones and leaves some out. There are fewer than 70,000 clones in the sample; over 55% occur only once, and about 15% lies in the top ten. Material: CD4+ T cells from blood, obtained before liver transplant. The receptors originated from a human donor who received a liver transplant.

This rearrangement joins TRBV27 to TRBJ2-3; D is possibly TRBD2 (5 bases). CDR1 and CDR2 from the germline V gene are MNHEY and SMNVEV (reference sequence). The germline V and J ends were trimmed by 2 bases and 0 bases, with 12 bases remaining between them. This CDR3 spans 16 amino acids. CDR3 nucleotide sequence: TGTGCCAGCAGTTTACGAGCGGAGTTTAGCACAGATACGCAGTATTTT. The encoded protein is CASSLRAEFSTDTQYF.

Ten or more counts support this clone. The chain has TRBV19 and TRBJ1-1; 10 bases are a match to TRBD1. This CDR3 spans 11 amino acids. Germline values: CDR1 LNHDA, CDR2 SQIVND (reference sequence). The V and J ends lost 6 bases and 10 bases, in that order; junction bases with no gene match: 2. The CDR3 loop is CASRGQGRAFF. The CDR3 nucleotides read TGTGCCAGTAGGGGACAGGGGAGAGCTTTCTTT.

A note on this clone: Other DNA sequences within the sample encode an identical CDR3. This CDR3 is CASSDTTGNTGELFF. The CDR3 DNA is TGTGCCAGCAGCGATACAACGGGGAACACCGGGGAGCTGTTTTTT. The chain joins TRBV6-4 to TRBJ2-2; D is uncertain. V lost 6 bases and J 1 base, leaving 12 bases between the germline ends. The CDR3 consists of 15 residues. Germline lookup yields CDR1 MRHNA and CDR2 SNTAGT.

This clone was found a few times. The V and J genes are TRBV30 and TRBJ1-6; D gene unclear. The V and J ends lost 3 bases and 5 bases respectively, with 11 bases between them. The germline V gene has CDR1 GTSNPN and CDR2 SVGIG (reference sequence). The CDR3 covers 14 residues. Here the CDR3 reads CAWSRGSDNSPLHF. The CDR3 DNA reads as TGTGCCTGGAGCCGGGGAAGCGATAATTCACCCCTCCACTTT.

The CDR3 nucleotides read TGTGCCAGCAGTTTGACAGGGTTCAATCAGCCCCAGCATTTT. This translates into CASSLTGFNQPQHF. The chain employs TRBV6-6 and TRBJ1-5; TRBD1 matches at 7 bases. CDR3 length: 14 residues. Per the germline V gene, CDR1 is MNHNY and CDR2 is SVGAGI (reference sequence). Trimming cost V 4 bases and J 3 bases; bases outside gene matches: 3.

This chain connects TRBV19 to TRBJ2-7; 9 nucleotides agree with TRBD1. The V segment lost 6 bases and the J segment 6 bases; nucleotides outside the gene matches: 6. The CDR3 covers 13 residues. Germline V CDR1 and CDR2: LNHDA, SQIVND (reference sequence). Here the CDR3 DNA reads TGTGCCAGTAGCTGGGACAGGGATGGCGAGCAGTACTTC. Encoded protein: CASSWDRDGEQYF.

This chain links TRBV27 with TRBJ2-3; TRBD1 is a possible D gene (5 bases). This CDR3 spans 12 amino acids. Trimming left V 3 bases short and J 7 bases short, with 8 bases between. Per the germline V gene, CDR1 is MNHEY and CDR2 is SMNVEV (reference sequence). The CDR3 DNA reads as TGTGCCAGCAGTTTTAGGGGCTATACGCAGTATTTT. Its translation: CASSFRGYTQYF.

CDR3: CASSPRTGSTEAFF. The CDR3 DNA reads TGTGCCAGCAGCCCCCGGACAGGGTCCACTGAAGCTTTCTTT. The V gene is TRBV7-3, the J gene TRBJ1-1; TRBD1 agrees at 8 bases. With V trimmed by 5 bases and J by 4 bases, 6 bases remained unmatched. The CDR3 sequence is 14 residues long. Per germline, CDR1 SGHTA and CDR2 FQGTGA.

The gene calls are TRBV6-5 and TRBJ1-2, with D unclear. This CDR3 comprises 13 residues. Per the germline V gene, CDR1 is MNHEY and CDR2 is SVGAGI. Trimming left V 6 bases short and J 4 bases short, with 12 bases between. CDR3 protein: CASSRDTVYGYTF. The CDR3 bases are TGTGCCAGCAGCCGTGACACAGTCTATGGCTACACCTTC.

This CDR3 reads CASSLATPAGGSTDTQYF. The CDR3, as DNA: TGTGCCAGCAGCTTAGCTACCCCAGCGGGGGGTAGCACAGATACGCAGTATTTT. The chain joins TRBV11-1 to TRBJ2-3; 9 bases line up with TRBD2. V lost 0 bases to trimming and J lost 0 bases; unmatched junction nucleotides: 7. Germline CDR1 reads SGHAT; CDR2 reads FQDESV (reference sequence). The CDR3 loop spans 18 amino acids.

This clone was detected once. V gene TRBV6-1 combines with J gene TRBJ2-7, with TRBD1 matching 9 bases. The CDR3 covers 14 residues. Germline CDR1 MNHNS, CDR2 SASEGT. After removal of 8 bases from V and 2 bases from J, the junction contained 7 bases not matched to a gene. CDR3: CASSPGQGTYEQYF. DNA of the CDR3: TGTGCCAGCTCCCCGGGACAGGGAACCTACGAGCAGTACTTC.

The CDR3: CASSSGGWTGELFF. The DNA for the CDR3 is TGTGCCAGCAGCTCGGGGGGTTGGACCGGGGAGCTGTTTTTT. This chain uses TRBV11-2 with TRBJ2-2; TRBD2 matches at 7 bases. J gave up 5 bases and V 4 bases, and 4 bases lay outside the gene matches. This CDR3 contains 14 residues. Germline V gene data show CDR1 as SGHAT and CDR2 as FQNNGV.

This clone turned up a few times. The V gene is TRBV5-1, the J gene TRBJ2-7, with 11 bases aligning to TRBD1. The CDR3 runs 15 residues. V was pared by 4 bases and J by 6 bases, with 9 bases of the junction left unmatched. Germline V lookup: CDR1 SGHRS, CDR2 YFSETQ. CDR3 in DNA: TGCGCCAGCAGCACTGGACAGGGGGCGATTTCCGAGCAGTACTTC. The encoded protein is CASSTGQGAISEQYF.

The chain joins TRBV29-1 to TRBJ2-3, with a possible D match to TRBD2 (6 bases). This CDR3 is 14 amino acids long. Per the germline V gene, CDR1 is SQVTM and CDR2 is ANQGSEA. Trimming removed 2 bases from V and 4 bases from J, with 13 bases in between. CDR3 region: CSVENVGGADTQYF. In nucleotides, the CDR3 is TGCAGCGTTGAAAACGTGGGGGGAGCAGATACGCAGTATTTT.

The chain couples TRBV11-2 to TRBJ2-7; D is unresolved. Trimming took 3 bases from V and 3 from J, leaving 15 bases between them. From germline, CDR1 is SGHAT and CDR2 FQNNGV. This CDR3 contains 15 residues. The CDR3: CASSFWSGDDYEQYF. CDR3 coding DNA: TGTGCCAGCAGCTTCTGGTCCGGTGATGACTACGAGCAGTACTTC.

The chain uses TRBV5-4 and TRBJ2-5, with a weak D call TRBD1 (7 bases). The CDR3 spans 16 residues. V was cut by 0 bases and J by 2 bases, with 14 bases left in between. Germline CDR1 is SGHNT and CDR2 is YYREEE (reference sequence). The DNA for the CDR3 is TGTGCCAGCAGCTTGGCCGCGGGACAGCTTCAAGAGACCCAGTACTTC. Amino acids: CASSLAAGQLQETQYF.

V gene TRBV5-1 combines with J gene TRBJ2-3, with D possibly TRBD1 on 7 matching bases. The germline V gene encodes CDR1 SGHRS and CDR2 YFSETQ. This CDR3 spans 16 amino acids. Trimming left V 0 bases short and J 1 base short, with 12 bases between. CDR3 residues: CASSLEGGGGTDTQYF. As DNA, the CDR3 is TGCGCCAGCAGCTTGGAAGGGGGCGGGGGCACAGATACGCAGTATTTT.

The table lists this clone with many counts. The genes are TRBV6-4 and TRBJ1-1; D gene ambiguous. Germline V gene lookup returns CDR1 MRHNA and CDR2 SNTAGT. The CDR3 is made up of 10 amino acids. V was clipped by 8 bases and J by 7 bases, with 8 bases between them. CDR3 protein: CASEEGEAFF. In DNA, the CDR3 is TGTGCCAGCGAGGAGGGTGAAGCTTTCTTT.

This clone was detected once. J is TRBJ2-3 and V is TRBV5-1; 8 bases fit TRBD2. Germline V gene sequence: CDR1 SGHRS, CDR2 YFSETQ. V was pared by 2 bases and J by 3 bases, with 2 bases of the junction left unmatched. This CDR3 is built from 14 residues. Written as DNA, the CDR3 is TGCGCCAGCAGCTTAGGCGGGGGGACAGATACGCAGTATTTT. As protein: CASSLGGGTDTQYF.

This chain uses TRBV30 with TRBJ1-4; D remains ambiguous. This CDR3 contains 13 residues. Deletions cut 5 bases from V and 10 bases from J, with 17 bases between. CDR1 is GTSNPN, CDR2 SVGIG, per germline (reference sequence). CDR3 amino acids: CAWLGARGGKLFF. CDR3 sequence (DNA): TGTGCCTGGTTAGGAGCCCGTGGAGGAAAACTGTTTTTT.

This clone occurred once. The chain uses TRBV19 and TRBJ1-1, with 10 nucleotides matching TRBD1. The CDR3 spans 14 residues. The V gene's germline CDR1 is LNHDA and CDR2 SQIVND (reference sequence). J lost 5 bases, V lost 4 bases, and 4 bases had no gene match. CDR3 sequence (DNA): TGTGCCAGTAGTACCTGGACAGGGGGTACTGAAGCTTTCTTT. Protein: CASSTWTGGTEAFF.